This T cell receptor (beta chain) was observed in a study of T cell repertoires in cytomegalovirus infection. Study conclusions and caveats: The study found HLA-C-restricted CMV-specific TCR beta clonotypes dominating the ex vivo response.

This clonotype was observed a handful of times. What it binds is unknown. In TCRdb, the reads were re-called with MiXCR into one record per CDR3 protein. The table shows 510,000 or so distinct CDR3 sequences, with more than 25% occurring only once. This CDR3 contains 15 residues. The V end lost 1 base, the J end lost 3 bases, and 12 bases lay between the germline ends. The germline gives CDR1 LGHNA, CDR2 YSLEER. Material: PBMCs. The sequence was collected from a human donor in good health (CMV status not recorded). Some clones in this sample may be carry-over from other donors' samples. V is TRBV4-3 and J is TRBJ1-1; the D gene is possibly TRBD1 (5 bases). The CDR3 here is CASSQVHRGHTEAFF. The CDR3 region has the DNA TGCGCCAGCAGCCAAGTTCATCGGGGACACACTGAAGCTTTCTTT.